This T cell receptor beta chain was sequenced in a study of T cells after yellow fever vaccination. Study as a whole: Fractions of limited cellularity were prepared by means of SMART-Seq v4 Ultra Low Input. Study observations and caveats: Among primary-vaccination clones, most reappeared after the booster, at almost 98% for CD4 and approximately 90% for CD8.

The 5'RACE template-switching step produced TCR cDNA and added a universal primer site and UMIs. TCRdb recomputed calls from the 5' RACE reads with MiXCR, one row per CDR3 protein. The sample includes 400,000 or so distinct CDR3 sequences, around a sixth of them seen just once. Germline-derived CDR1 and CDR2 are SGHTA and FQGNSA. This CDR3 is 15 amino acids long. Unmatched junction bases numbered 7, after V lost 5 bases and J lost 4 bases. Turning to this clonotype: Its matching antigen is unknown.

Sample: PBMCs, taken before the yellow fever booster vaccination. The clonotype was recovered from a man between 18 and 35 years old who received the YFV17D yellow fever vaccine. The chain couples TRBV7-2 to TRBJ2-5; TRBD1 matches at 10 bases. The CDR3 coding sequence is TGTGCCAGCAGCCCCGGACAGGGGGATCGAGAGACCCAGTACTTC. Amino acids: CASSPGQGDRETQYF.